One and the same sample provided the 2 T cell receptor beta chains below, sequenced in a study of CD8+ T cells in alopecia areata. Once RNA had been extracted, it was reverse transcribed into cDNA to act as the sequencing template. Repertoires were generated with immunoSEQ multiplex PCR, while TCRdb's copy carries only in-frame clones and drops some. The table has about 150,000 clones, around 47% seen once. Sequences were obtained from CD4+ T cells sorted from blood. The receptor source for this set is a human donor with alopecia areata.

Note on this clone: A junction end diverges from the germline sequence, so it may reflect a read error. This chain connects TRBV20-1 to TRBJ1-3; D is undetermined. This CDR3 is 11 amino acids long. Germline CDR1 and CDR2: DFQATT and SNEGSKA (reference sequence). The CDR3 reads CSAGDGNTIYF. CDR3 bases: TGCAGTGCTGGAGACGGAAACACCATATATTTT.

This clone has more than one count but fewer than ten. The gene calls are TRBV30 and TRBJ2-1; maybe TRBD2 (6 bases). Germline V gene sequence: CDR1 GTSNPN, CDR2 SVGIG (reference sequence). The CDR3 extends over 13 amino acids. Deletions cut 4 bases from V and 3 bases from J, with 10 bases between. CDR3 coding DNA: TGTGCCTGGAACCGGGGGAACTACAATGAGCAGTTCTTC. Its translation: CAWNRGNYNEQFF.